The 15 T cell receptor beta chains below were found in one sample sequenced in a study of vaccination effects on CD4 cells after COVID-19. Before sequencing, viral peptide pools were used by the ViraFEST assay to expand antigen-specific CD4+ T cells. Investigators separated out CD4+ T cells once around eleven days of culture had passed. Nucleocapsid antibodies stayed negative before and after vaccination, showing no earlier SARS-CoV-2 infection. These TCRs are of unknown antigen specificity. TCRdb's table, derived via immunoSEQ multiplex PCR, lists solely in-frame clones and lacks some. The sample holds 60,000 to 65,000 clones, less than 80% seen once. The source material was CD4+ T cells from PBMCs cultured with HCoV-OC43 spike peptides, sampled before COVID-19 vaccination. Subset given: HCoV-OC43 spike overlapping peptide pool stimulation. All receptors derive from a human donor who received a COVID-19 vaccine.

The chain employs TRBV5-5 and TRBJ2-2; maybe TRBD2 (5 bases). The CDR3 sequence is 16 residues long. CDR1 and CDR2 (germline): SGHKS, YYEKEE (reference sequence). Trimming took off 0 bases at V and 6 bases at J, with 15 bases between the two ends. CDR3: CASSLGGGFSSGELFF. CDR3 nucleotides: TGTGCCAGCAGCTTGGGTGGCGGGTTTAGTTCCGGGGAGCTGTTTTTT. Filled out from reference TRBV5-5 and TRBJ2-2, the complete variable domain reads DAGVTQSPTHLIKTRGQQVTLRCSPISGHKSVSWYQQVLGQGPQFIFQYYEKEERGRGNFPDRFSARQFPNYSSELNVNALLLGDSALYLCASSLGGGFSSGELFFGEGSRLTVL.

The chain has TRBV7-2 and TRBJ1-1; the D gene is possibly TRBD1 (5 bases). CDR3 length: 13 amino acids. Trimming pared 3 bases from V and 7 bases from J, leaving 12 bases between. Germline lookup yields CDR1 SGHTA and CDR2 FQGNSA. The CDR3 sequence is CASSFFGHLEAFF. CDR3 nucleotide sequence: TGTGCCAGCAGCTTCTTTGGACATCTTGAAGCTTTCTTT. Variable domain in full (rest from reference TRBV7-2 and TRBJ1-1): GAGVSQSPSNKVTEKGKDVELRCDPISGHTALYWYRQSLGQGLEFLIYFQGNSAPDKSGLPSDRFSAERTGGSVSTLTIQRTQQEDSAVYLCASSFFGHLEAFFGQGTRLTVV.

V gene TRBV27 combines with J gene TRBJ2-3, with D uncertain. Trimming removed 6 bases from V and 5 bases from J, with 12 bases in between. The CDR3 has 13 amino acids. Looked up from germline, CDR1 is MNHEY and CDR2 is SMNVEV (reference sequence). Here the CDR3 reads CASSQTPGDTQYF. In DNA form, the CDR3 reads TGTGCCAGCAGCCAGACCCCGGGAGATACGCAGTATTTT.

This CDR3 is CASSPDGTSTDTQYF. CDR3 bases: TGTGCCAGCAGCCCCGACGGGACAAGCACAGATACGCAGTATTTT. The J gene is TRBJ2-3, the V gene TRBV7-3; weak D call: TRBD1 (6 bases). V lost 5 bases, J lost 0 bases, and 12 bases lay in between. Per the germline V gene, CDR1 is SGHTA and CDR2 is FQGTGA. CDR3 length: 15 amino acids.

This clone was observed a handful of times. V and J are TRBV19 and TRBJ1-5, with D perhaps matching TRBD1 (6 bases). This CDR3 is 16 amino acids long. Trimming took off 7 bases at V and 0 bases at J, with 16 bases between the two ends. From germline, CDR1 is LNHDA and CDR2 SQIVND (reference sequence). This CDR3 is CASTTRGQYSNQPQHF. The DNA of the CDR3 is TGTGCCAGTACCACCCGTGGACAGTATAGCAATCAGCCCCAGCATTTT.

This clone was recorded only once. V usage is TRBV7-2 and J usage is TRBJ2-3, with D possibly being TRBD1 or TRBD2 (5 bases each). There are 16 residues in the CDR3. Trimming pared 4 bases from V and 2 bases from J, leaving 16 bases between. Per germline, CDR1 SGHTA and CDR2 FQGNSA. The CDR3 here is CASSSYRTQFTDTQYF. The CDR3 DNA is TGTGCCAGCAGCTCATACAGGACTCAGTTCACAGATACGCAGTATTTT.

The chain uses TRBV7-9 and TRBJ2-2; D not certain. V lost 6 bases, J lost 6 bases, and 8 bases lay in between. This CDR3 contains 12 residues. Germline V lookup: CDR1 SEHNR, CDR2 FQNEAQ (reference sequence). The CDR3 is CASRIPAGELFF. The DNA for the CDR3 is TGTGCCAGCAGGATCCCCGCCGGGGAGCTGTTTTTT.

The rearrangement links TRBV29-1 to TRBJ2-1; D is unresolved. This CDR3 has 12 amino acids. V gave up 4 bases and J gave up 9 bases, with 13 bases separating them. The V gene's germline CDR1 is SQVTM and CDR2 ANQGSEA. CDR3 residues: CSVGSDLGEQFF. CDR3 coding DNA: TGCAGCGTTGGAAGTGATTTAGGTGAGCAGTTCTTC.

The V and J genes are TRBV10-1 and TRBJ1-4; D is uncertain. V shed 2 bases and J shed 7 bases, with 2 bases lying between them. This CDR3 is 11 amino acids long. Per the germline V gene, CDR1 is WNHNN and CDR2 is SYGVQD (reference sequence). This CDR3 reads CASSEGEKLFF. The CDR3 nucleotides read TGCGCCAGCAGTGAGGGTGAAAAACTGTTTTTT.

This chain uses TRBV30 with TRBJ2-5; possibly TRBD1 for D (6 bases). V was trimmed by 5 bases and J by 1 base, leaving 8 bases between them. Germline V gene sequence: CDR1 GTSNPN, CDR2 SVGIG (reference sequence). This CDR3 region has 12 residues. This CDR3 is CAWGTLQETQYF. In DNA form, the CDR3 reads TGTGCCTGGGGGACACTCCAAGAGACCCAGTACTTC.

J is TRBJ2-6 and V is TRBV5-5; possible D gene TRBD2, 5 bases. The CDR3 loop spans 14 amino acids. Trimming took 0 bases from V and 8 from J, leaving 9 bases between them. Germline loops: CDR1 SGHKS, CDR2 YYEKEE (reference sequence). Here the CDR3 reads CASSLGGFTNVLTF. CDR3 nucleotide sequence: TGTGCCAGCAGCTTGGGCGGGTTTACCAACGTCCTGACTTTC.

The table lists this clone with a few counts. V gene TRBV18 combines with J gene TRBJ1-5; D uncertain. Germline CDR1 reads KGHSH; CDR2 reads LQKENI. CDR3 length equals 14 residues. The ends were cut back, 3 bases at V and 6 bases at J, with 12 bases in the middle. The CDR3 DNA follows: TGTGCCAGCTCACCGTATCACCTTAGTCAGCCCCAGCATTTT. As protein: CASSPYHLSQPQHF.

CDR3 sequence: CASSQGWAGEDGYTF. The CDR3 nucleotides are TGTGCCAGCAGCCAAGGTTGGGCAGGGGAGGACGGCTACACCTTC. V and J are TRBV3-1 (or the pseudogene TRBV3-2) and TRBJ1-2, with D maybe TRBD1 (6 bases). CDR3 length: 15 amino acids. V lost 1 base and J 8 bases, leaving 17 bases between the germline ends. Germline loops: CDR1 LGHDT, CDR2 YNNKEL (reference sequence).

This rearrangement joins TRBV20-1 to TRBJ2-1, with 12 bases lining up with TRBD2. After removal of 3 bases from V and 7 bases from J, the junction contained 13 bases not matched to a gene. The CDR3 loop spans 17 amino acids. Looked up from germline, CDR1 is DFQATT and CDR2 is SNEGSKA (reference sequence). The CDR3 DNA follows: TGCAGTGCTAGTCGCCTCCTCCTAGCGGGGGGGCGTAATGAGCAGTTCTTC. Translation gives CSASRLLLAGGRNEQFF.

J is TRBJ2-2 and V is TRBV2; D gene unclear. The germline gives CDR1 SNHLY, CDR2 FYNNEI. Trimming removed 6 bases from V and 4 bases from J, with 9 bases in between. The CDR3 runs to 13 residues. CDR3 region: CASRDARTGELFF. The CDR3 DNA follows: TGTGCCAGCAGGGACGCCCGCACCGGGGAGCTGTTTTTT.